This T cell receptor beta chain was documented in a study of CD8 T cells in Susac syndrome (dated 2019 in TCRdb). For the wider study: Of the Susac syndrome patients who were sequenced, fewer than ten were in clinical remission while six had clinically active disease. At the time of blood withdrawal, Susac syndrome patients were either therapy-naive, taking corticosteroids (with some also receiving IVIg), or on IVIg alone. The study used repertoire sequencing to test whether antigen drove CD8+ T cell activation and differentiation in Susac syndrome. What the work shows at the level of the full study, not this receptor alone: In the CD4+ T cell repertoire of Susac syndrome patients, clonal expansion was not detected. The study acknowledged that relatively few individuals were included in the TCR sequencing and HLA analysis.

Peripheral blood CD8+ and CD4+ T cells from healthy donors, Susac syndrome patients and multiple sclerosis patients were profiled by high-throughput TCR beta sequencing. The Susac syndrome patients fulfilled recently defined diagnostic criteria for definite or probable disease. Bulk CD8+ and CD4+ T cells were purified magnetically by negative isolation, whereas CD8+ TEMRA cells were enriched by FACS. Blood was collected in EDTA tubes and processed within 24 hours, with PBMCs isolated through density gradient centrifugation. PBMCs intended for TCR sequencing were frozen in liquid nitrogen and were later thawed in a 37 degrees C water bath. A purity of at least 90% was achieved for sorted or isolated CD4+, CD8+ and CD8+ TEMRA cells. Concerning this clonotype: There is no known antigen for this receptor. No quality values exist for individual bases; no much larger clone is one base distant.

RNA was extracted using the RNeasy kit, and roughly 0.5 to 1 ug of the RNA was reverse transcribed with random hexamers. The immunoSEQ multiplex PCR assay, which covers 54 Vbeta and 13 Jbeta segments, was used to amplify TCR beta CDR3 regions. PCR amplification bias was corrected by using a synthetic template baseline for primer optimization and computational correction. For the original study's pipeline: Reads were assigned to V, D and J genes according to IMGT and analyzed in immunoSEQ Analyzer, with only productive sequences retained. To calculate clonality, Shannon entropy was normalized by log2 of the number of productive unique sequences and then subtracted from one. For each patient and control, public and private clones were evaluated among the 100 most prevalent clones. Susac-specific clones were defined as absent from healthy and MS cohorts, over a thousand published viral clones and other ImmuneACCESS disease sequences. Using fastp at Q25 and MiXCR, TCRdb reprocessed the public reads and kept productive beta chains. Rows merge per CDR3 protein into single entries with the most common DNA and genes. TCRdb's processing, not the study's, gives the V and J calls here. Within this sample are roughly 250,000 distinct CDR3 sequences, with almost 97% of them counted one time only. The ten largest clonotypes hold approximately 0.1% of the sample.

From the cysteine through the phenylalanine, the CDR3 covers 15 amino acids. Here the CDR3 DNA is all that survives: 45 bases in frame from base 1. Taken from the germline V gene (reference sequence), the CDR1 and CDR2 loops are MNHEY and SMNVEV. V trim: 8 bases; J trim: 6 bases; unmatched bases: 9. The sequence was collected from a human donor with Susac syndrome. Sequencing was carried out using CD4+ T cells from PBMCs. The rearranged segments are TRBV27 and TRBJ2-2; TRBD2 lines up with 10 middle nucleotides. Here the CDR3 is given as CASSSAGGSAGELFF. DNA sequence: TGTGCCAGCTCGTCAGCGGGAGGGAGTGCCGGGGAGCTGTTTTTT.